This is a list of T cell receptor beta chains from one sample in a study of prognosis after radiotherapy for stage I lung cancer. TCRdb analysed the multiplex PCR reads with MiXCR anew, one entry per CDR3 protein. The data contain some 36,000 distinct CDR3 sequences, approximately 24% of them seen just once; the ten biggest clones take up about 25%. This sample comprised PBMCs, obtained before or after stereotactic body radiation therapy (not recorded which). These receptors originate from a donor aged 50 or older with non-small cell lung cancer. CDR3s include the opening cysteine and the closing phenylalanine or tryptophan. Fields, in order: clone size, D gene, CDR3 length, V gene, J gene, CDR3 DNA, CDR3 protein. A D gene is named only where the DNA matches it firmly. Expanded clones are given a class, and other clones once, few, many or no size at all.

many,-,13,TRBV30,TRBJ2-7,TGTGCCTGGAGCCGTTCAGGGGTTGGCGAGCAGTACTTC,CAWSRSGVGEQYF
-,TRBD2,13,TRBV19,TRBJ2-1,TGTGCCAGTAATAGCGGGGTTTGGGATGAGCAGTTCTTC,CASNSGVWDEQFF
many,-,15,TRBV30,TRBJ1-4,TGTGCCTGGAGCTTTAAGGCAGGGAGTAATGAAAAACTGTTTTTT,CAWSFKAGSNEKLFF
many,-,12,TRBV25-1,TRBJ2-7,TGTGCCAGCAGTGAGGTGGACTACGAGCAGTACTTC,CASSEVDYEQYF
many,-,16,TRBV12-3/TRBV12-4,TRBJ2-1,TGTGCCAGCAGACCCGGATCCAAGGCCTCCTACAATGAGCAGTTCTTC,CASRPGSKASYNEQFF
many,-,11,TRBV12-3/TRBV12-4,TRBJ1-6,TGTGCCAGCAGTGAGAATTCACCCCTCCACTTT,CASSENSPLHF
many,-,16,TRBV20-1,TRBJ1-3,TGCAGTGCAAGCGAACCTTCCCGCTCCTCTGGAAACACCATATATTTT,CSASEPSRSSGNTIYF
many,-,15,TRBV27,TRBJ2-1,TGTGCCAGCAGTTTATTTTCCCCCACCGGGAATGAGCAGTTCTTC,CASSLFSPTGNEQFF
many,-,16,TRBV5-1,TRBJ1-1,TGCGCCAGCAGCTTGGGAGGTAGACAGATGAACACTGAAGCTTTCTTT,CASSLGGRQMNTEAFF
many,TRBD1,15,TRBV20-1,TRBJ1-1,TGCAGTGCAGCCCCTCCCGGGACAGGGACGAATGAAGCTTTCTTT,CSAAPPGTGTNEAFF
many,-,16,TRBV2,TRBJ2-3,TGTGCCAGCAGTCTTAGAGGGGGTAGAAACACAGATACGCAGTATTTT,CASSLRGGRNTDTQYF
many,-,11,TRBV5-4,TRBJ2-3,TGTGCCAGCTGGGGGGAAGATACGCAGTATTTT,CASWGEDTQYF
many,-,13,TRBV7-9,TRBJ1-4,TGTGCCAGCAGAAGGACAGCCATCGAAAAACTGTTTTTT,CASRRTAIEKLFF
many,TRBD1,14,TRBV11-2,TRBJ1-3,TGTGCCAGCAGCGTCACAGGGGCTGGAAACACCATATATTTT,CASSVTGAGNTIYF
many,-,13,TRBV20-1,TRBJ2-1,TGCAGTGCTAGTGGGAGTTCCCCCTCTGAGCAGTTCTTC,CSASGSSPSEQFF
-,TRBD1,14,TRBV7-9,TRBJ2-7,TGTGCCAGGAGCTTGGAGACAGGGGGCTACGAGCGGTACTTC,CARSLETGGYERYF
-,TRBD2,16,TRBV6-9,TRBJ2-3,TGTACCAGCAGTGACTCGTCCAGCGGGGGGGCCCCTCCTCAGTATTTT,CTSSDSSSGGAPPQYF
many,-,13,TRBV29-1,TRBJ1-5,TGCAGCGTTGCGACAGGTCCAAATCAGCCCCAGCATTTT,CSVATGPNQPQHF
many,-,13,TRBV2,TRBJ2-5,TGTGCCACTCAAGCCAGGGAAGGGGAGACCCAGTACTTC,CATQAREGETQYF
-,TRBD2,17,TRBV6-5,TRBJ2-1,TGTGCCAGCAGTTACTCTGGACTAGCGGGGGGCTCAAGTGAGCAGTTCTTC,CASSYSGLAGGSSEQFF
once,-,14,TRBV6-2/TRBV6-3,TRBJ1-6,TGTGCCAGCAGCACCCCTGGGGTTAATTCACCCCTCCACTTT,CASSTPGVNSPLHF
-,TRBD1,17,TRBV28,TRBJ1-1,TGTGCCAGCAGCATTCGACAGGGGGCAGGGGTGAACGCTGAAGCTTTCTTC,CASSIRQGAGVNAEAFF
many,-,13,TRBV28,TRBJ1-4,TGTGCCAGCAGTAGGGGGGGGCATGAAAAACTGTTTTTT,CASSRGGHEKLFF
many,TRBD1,14,TRBV28,TRBJ1-4,TGTGCCAGCAGTTCCCAGGGGGGCAATGAAAAACTGTTTTTT,CASSSQGGNEKLFF
many,-,12,TRBV10-2,TRBJ2-1,TGCGCCAGCAGTGATCCTAACAATGAGCAGTTCTTC,CASSDPNNEQFF
many,-,17,TRBV6-1,TRBJ2-2,TGTGCCAGCGTCCGAGGGTCGGCGGTTACGAACACCGGGGAGCTGTTTTTT,CASVRGSAVTNTGELFF
many,-,15,TRBV29-1,TRBJ2-3,TGCAGCGTTGTATTGGGGATTGGGGCCACAGATACGCAGTATTTT,CSVVLGIGATDTQYF
many,TRBD1,15,TRBV5-4,TRBJ2-2,TGTGCCAGCAGCGGGGGACAGGGGGCTGCCGGGGAGCTGTTTTTT,CASSGGQGAAGELFF
many,-,11,TRBV6-1,TRBJ1-1,TGTGCCAGCAGTGCCGGGGGTAACACTTTCTTT,CASSAGGNTFF
many,TRBD2,17,TRBV9,TRBJ2-1,TGTGCCAGCAGCCCTACCTTGCTAGCGGGAGGGGCGAATGAGCAGTTCTTC,CASSPTLLAGGANEQFF
many,-,16,TRBV3-1,TRBJ2-1,TGTGCCAGCAGCCCCTCCCCGTGGGTGGATTACAATGAGCAGTTCTTC,CASSPSPWVDYNEQFF
-,TRBD1,17,TRBV18,TRBJ1-3,TGTGCCAGCTCACGACCGAAAGGGACAGCCTCTGGAAACACCATATATTTT,CASSRPKGTASGNTIYF
many,TRBD1,14,TRBV20-1,TRBJ1-5,TGCAGTGCAGAGGGACAGGGGCCCAATCAGCCCCAGCATTTT,CSAEGQGPNQPQHF
many,-,16,TRBV20-1,TRBJ2-7,TGCAGTGCTAGAGACCCTTGGGGGGAGACCTCCTACGAGCAGTACTTC,CSARDPWGETSYEQYF
-,TRBD1,19,TRBV6-9,TRBJ2-6,TGTGCCAGCAGTTTGTCCCTCGACAGGGGGACCTCTGGGGCCAACGTCCTGACTTTC,CASSLSLDRGTSGANVLTF
many,TRBD2,17,TRBV20-1,TRBJ2-1,TGCAGTGCTCCGAAACACGGGACTAGCGGGAAGTACAATGAGCAGTTCTTC,CSAPKHGTSGKYNEQFF
many,-,15,TRBV20-1,TRBJ2-1,TGCAGTGCGAGTAGCAGGGGATTTGATTACAATGAGCAGTTCTTC,CSASSRGFDYNEQFF
-,-,15,TRBV6-2/TRBV6-3,TRBJ2-2,TGTGCCAGCAGCCAAAACAGGGCGAACACCGGGGAGCTGTTTTTT,CASSQNRANTGELFF
many,-,12,TRBV9,TRBJ1-2,TGTGCCAGCAGCGTAGGCGGACGTGGCTACACCTTC,CASSVGGRGYTF
many,TRBD2,18,TRBV18,TRBJ2-3,TGTGCCAGCTCACCTCGACTAGCGGGAGGGCCGGCCACAGATACGCAGTATTTT,CASSPRLAGGPATDTQYF
many,TRBD1,14,TRBV5-1,TRBJ2-7,TGCGCCAGCAGCCCCCGGACAGGGGTCGACGAGCAGTACTTC,CASSPRTGVDEQYF
many,-,16,TRBV6-5,TRBJ1-1,TGTGCCAGCAGTTACGAAGGCCTAGGGGTTGGCACTGAAGCTTTCTTT,CASSYEGLGVGTEAFF
many,-,17,TRBV7-6,TRBJ2-2,TGTGCCAGCAGCCATCACCGTCTGGGGAAGAACACCGGGGAGCTGTTTTTT,CASSHHRLGKNTGELFF
many,-,15,TRBV6-1,TRBJ1-1,TGTGCCAGCAGTGGACGTCGGGCGGCGGACAGTGAAGCTTTCTTT,CASSGRRAADSEAFF
-,TRBD2,18,TRBV6-1,TRBJ2-1,TGTGCCAGCAGCTTCGCGAGCCCCCAACTAGCGGGGGGTAATGTTCAGTTCTTC,CASSFASPQLAGGNVQFF
many,TRBD1,13,TRBV20-1,TRBJ1-1,TGCAGTGCGTCGACAGGGTGGAACACTGAAGCTTTCTTT,CSASTGWNTEAFF
many,TRBD1,16,TRBV6-5,TRBJ2-7,TGTGCCAGCAGTTACTCCACCGGGACAGGGATTTACGAGCAGTACTTC,CASSYSTGTGIYEQYF